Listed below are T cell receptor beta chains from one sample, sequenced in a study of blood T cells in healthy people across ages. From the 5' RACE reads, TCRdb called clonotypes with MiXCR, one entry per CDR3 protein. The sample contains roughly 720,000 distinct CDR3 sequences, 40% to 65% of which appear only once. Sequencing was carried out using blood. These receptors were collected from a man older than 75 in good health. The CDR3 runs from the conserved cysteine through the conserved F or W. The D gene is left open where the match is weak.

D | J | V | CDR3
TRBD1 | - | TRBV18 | CASSPRDSPYEQYF
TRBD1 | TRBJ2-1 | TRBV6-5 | CASSPSLDRDNEQFF
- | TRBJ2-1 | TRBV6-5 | CASSRDILSYNEQFF
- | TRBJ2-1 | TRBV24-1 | CATSDQQSYNEQFF
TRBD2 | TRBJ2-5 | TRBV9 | CASSAGLADQETQYF
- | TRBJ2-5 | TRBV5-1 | CASSFTGSGETQYF
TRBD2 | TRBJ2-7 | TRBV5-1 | CASSAGLAGVKRQTYEQYF
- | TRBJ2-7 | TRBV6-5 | CASSSLFGGSYEQYF
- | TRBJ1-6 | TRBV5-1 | CASSLEGASNSPLHF
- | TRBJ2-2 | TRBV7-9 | CATPWVSDTGELFF
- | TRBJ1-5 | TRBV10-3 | CATGGIQGQQPQHF
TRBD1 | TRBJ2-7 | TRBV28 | CASRGDSSYEQYF
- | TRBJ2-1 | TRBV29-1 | CSVERGQSSYNEQFF
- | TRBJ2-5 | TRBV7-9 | CASSTQGEETQYF
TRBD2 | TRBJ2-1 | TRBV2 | CASSRTSSSYNEQFF
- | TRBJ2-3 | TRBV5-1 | CASSWAAGTDTQYF
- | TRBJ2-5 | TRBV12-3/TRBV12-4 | CASSLGTGSQETQYF
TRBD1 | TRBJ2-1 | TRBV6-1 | CASSSGTGLDNKQFF
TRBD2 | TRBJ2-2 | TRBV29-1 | CSVSSGSWVGELFF
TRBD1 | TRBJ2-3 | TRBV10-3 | CAISEPGTGGSGQYF
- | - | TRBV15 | CATSRAQSEGNIQYF
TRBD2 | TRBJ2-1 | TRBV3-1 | CASSQAPSGDHNEQFF
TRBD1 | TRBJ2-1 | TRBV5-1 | CASRSRQGKTYNEQFF
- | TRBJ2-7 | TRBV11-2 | CASSGHEQLSYNEQYF
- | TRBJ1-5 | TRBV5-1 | CASSPDRTNQPQHF
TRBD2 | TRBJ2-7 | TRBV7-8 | CASSLNLAGRYEQYF
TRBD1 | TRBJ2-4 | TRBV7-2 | CASSTRTGLSGAQYF
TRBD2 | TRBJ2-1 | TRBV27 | CASRVRREGRTAEQFF